This T cell receptor (beta chain) was documented in a study of shared clonotypes between healthy human individuals. Study results and limitations: Naive CD4 clonotypes overlapped across a handful of donors at roughly 4.5%.

About this clone itself: Antigen unknown.

Germline V gives CDR1 SGHVS, CDR2 FQNEAQ. The CDR3 is 15 amino acids. V shed 5 bases and J shed 7 bases, with 21 bases lying between them. Sequencing used immunoSEQ multiplex PCR; TCRdb keeps in-frame clones, though not all of them. Among under 1 million clones listed, about 96% were seen once. Naive CD8 cells comprised CD45RO-negative, CCR7-positively selected cells, excluding terminally differentiated effector memory CD45RA+ cells. Caucasian adults living in Nashville, Tennessee, provided all samples. Sequences were obtained from naive CD8+ T cells sorted from blood. The source is a man aged 25-40 years in good health. V gene TRBV7-8 combines with J gene TRBJ2-7, with D possibly being TRBD1 (6 bases). CDR3: CASSTEQGVNREQYF. The CDR3 DNA reads TGTGCCAGCAGCACAGAACAGGGAGTTAATCGGGAGCAGTACTTC.